This record looks at one TCR beta chain sequence and its context. TCRdb's copy holds only in-frame clones and misses some; the assay was immunoSEQ multiplex PCR. The table has over 110,000 clones, 88% seen once. V dropped 6 bases and J dropped 3; count of bases not matched to a gene: 9. Germline CDR1 SGHTS, CDR2 YDEGEE. The CDR3 spans 15 residues. These data belong to a study of blood T cell repertoires in COVID-19. The source of this sequence is a human donor in a cohort sampled during active COVID-19. This chain connects TRBV5-8 to TRBJ2-7; TRBD2 aligns across 10 bases. The sequenced sample was peripheral blood. In DNA form, the CDR3 reads TGTGCCAGCACCCTTAGCGGGGGGTCAATCTACGAGCAGTACTTC. Amino acids: CASTLSGGSIYEQYF. Drawing the rest from reference TRBV5-8 and TRBJ2-7, the complete variable domain is EAGVTQSPTHLIKTRGQQATLRCSPISGHTSVYWYQQALGLGLQFLLWYDEGEERNRGNFPPRFSGRQFPNYSSELNVNALELEDSALYLCASTLSGGSIYEQYFGPGTRLTVT.